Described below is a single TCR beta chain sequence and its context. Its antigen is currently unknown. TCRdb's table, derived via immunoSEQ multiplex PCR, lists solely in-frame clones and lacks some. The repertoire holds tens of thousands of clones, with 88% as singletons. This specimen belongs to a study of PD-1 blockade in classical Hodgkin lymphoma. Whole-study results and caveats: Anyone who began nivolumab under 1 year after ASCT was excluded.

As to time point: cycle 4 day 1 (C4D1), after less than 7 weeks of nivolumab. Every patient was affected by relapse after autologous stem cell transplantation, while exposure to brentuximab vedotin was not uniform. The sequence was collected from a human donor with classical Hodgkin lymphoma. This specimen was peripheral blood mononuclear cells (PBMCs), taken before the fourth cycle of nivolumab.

The CDR3 reads CASSYEGITGELFF. CDR3 DNA: TGTGCCAGCAGTTACGAGGGGATCACCGGGGAGCTGTTTTTT. V and J are TRBV6-6 and TRBJ2-2; D assignment may be TRBD1 or TRBD2 (5 bases each). Germline-derived CDR1 and CDR2 are MNHNY and SVGAGI (reference sequence). CDR3 size: 14 residues. The germline V and J ends were trimmed by 2 bases and 4 bases, with 8 bases remaining between them.